These 16 T cell receptor beta chains were all obtained from the same sample, sequenced in a study of cytomegalovirus exposure and HLA in healthy donors. PCR was performed using 60 Vbeta and 13 Jbeta primers. Profiling relied on immunoSEQ multiplex PCR, and the TCRdb table lists in-frame clones only, not all of them. Of some 200,000 clones listed, 83% are singletons. What was sequenced was PBMCs. The receptors come from a girl under 18 in good health and CMV-seronegative.

The sample holds a few counts of this clone. This chain connects TRBV6-1 to TRBJ1-5; weak D call: TRBD1 (5 bases). The CDR3 is 15 amino acids. Trimming removed 2 bases from V and 2 bases from J, with 10 bases in between. In germline, CDR1 is MNHNS, CDR2 SASEGT. The CDR3 region is CASSESGARNQPQHF. The DNA for the CDR3 is TGTGCCAGCAGTGAAAGTGGGGCGCGCAATCAGCCCCAGCATTTT.

This chain connects TRBV4-2 to TRBJ2-1; TRBD2 matches at 7 bases. The CDR3 runs to 16 residues. Trimming removed 4 bases from V and 9 bases from J; junction bases left unmatched: 15. CDR1 is LGHNA and CDR2 is YNFKEQ in the germline V gene. In DNA form, the CDR3 reads TGTGCCAGCAGCCTGCGGGAGCGGGGCCCGGATGGTGAGCAGTTCTTC. It specifies CASSLRERGPDGEQFF.

The J gene is TRBJ1-6, the V gene TRBV6-1; 7 nucleotides match TRBD1. With V trimmed by 4 bases and J by 7 bases, 7 bases remained unmatched. The CDR3 has 15 residues. In germline, CDR1 is MNHNS, CDR2 SASEGT. The DNA of the CDR3 is TGTGCCAGCAGTGGTCGGGGACAGCCCAATTCACCCCTCCACTTT. Translation: CASSGRGQPNSPLHF.

This clone occurred once. The J gene is TRBJ2-7, the V gene TRBV6-5, with D possibly TRBD1 on 5 matching bases. The CDR3 spans 16 residues. The germline V and J ends were trimmed by 0 bases and 3 bases, with 15 bases remaining between them. Germline V gene data show CDR1 as MNHEY and CDR2 as SVGAGI. The CDR3 DNA reads TGTGCCAGCAGTTACTCTCGACAGCATCAGGACTACGAGCAGTACTTC. Its protein product is CASSYSRQHQDYEQYF.

This chain connects TRBV7-8 to TRBJ1-5, with D perhaps TRBD1 (6 bases). The CDR3 contains 15 residues. V was shortened by 1 base and J by 5 bases, with 12 bases between the two germline ends. The V gene's germline CDR1 is SGHVS and CDR2 FQNEAQ. CDR3 DNA: TGTGCCAGCAGCTTAGGGGGACATTTGTATCAGCCCCAGCATTTT. Translated, it gives CASSLGGHLYQPQHF.

This clone was seen once. The gene calls are TRBV5-4 and TRBJ1-2, with 9 bases identical to TRBD1. V trimming: 0 bases; J trimming: 1 base; junction bases outside the gene matches: 16. CDR1 SGHNT and CDR2 YYREEE come from the germline V gene (reference sequence). This CDR3 is 20 amino acids long. The CDR3 here is CASSLEQGAVGLPLNYGYTF. The DNA of the CDR3 is TGTGCCAGCAGCTTGGAACAGGGGGCGGTGGGGCTACCCCTTAACTATGGCTACACCTTC.

This clone was detected only once. The V call is TRBV9, the J call TRBJ2-1; TRBD1 is a possible D gene (5 bases). Trimming took 2 bases from V and 8 from J, leaving 14 bases between them. CDR3 length equals 14 residues. Germline V gene lookup returns CDR1 SGDLS and CDR2 YYNGEE. The CDR3 protein is CASSVQGHSYEQFF. CDR3 coding DNA: TGTGCCAGCAGCGTTCAGGGCCATAGCTATGAGCAGTTCTTC.

The V gene is TRBV19, the J gene TRBJ1-4; 8 bases are shared with TRBD1. The germline CDR1 and CDR2 sequences are LNHDA and SQIVND (reference sequence). The CDR3 totals 20 residues. The V gene end was trimmed by 5 bases and the J gene end by 0 bases; junction bases not matched to a gene: 17. CDR3 DNA: TGTGCCAGTAGTCTCCGAGCGCTCGGGACAGGATCGACAACTAATGAAAAACTGTTTTTT. Residues: CASSLRALGTGSTTNEKLFF.

The V gene is TRBV5-4, the J gene TRBJ1-2; D might be TRBD1 (6 bases). Germline assignment: CDR1 SGHNT and CDR2 YYREEE (reference sequence). V was trimmed by 0 bases and J by 4 bases, leaving 10 bases between them. This CDR3 has 14 amino acids. CDR3 DNA: TGTGCCAGCAGCTTGGTTCAGGGGAGCTATGGCTACACCTTC. Its protein product is CASSLVQGSYGYTF.

The chain joins TRBV5-6 to TRBJ2-7, with D tentatively TRBD1 (6 bases). V was trimmed by 2 bases and J by 5 bases, leaving 14 bases between them. Per germline, CDR1 SGHDT and CDR2 YYEEEE. CDR3 size: 14 residues. The DNA for the CDR3 is TGTGCCAGCAGCTTTCGGTCGGGGACAAACGAGCAGTACTTC. It is translated as CASSFRSGTNEQYF.

The chain couples TRBV19 to TRBJ2-2, with a weak D call TRBD2 (6 bases). The ends were cut back, 0 bases at V and 1 base at J, with 12 bases in the middle. The germline CDR1 and CDR2 sequences are LNHDA and SQIVND (reference sequence). The CDR3 extends over 17 amino acids. The CDR3 nucleotides read TGTGCCAGTAGTATAGATCGGCTAGCGAGGAACACCGGGGAGCTGTTTTTT. Protein sequence: CASSIDRLARNTGELFF.

The CDR3 bases are TGTGCCAGCAGTACACAGGGGGCGCCGGGCTACACCTTC. Translated, it gives CASSTQGAPGYTF. This rearrangement joins TRBV28 to TRBJ1-2; 9 bases match TRBD1. Germline V gene sequence: CDR1 MDHEN, CDR2 SYDVKM. This CDR3 spans 13 amino acids. Trimming cost V 5 bases and J 8 bases; bases outside gene matches: 6.

The chain carries TRBV11-2 and TRBJ1-2; D call uncertain. Per the germline V gene, CDR1 is SGHAT and CDR2 is FQNNGV. Trimming shortened V by 1 base and J by 4 bases, and 7 bases separated the two germline ends. This CDR3 comprises 13 residues. DNA of the CDR3: TGTGCCAGCAGCTTAGGGACTCCCTATGGCTACACCTTC. Amino acid sequence: CASSLGTPYGYTF. The full variable domain, completed using reference TRBV11-2 and TRBJ1-2, is EAGVAQSPRYKIIEKRQSVAFWCNPISGHATLYWYQQILGQGPKLLIQFQNNGVVDDSQLPKDRFSAERLKGVDSTLKIQPAKLEDSAVYLCASSLGTPYGYTFGSGTRLTVV.

The chain has TRBV5-4 and TRBJ2-7; D is unresolved. This CDR3 contains 14 residues. Per the germline V gene, CDR1 is SGHNT and CDR2 is YYREEE (reference sequence). Trimming removed 1 base at V and 0 bases at J, with 8 bases between. This CDR3 is CASSLWRSSYEQYF. CDR3 nucleotide sequence: TGTGCCAGCAGCTTGTGGCGGAGCTCCTACGAGCAGTACTTC.

The chain recombines TRBV7-3 with TRBJ2-2; D unclear. The CDR3 spans 15 residues. The V end was cut by 0 bases, the J end by 4 bases, with 9 bases between. CDR1 SGHTA and CDR2 FQGTGA come from the germline V gene. CDR3 in amino acids: CASSLTSAATGELFF. DNA for the CDR3: TGTGCCAGCAGCTTAACGTCCGCGGCCACCGGGGAGCTGTTTTTT.

This clone was counted once. The V and J genes are TRBV2 and TRBJ1-1; 11 bases line up with TRBD1. J was trimmed by 6 bases and V by 5 bases; bases with no gene match: 8. Per germline, CDR1 SNHLY and CDR2 FYNNEI. The CDR3 spans 15 residues. The CDR3 DNA is TGTGCCAGCAGTTCGGGACAGGGGGGATTCTCTGAAGCTTTCTTT. It translates to CASSSGQGGFSEAFF.